The entry below describes one T cell receptor beta chain. Per the original data handling: Scientists estimated how many nucleated cells there were by amplifying reference gene primers. Generated by immunoSEQ multiplex PCR, the TCRdb table keeps only in-frame clones and is missing some. V, J and clone size are taken as reported in that table, and D and trimming were inferred from the DNA itself. The table lists 90,000 to 100,000 clones, roughly 86% of them singletons. The CDR3 length is 15 residues. The V gene end was trimmed by 3 bases and the J gene end by 8 bases; junction bases not matched to a gene: 6. Germline V gene data show CDR1 as KGHDR and CDR2 as SFDVKD. This sample stems from a study of blood T cell repertoires in COVID-19. As for the study in general: PBMCs, B-cell-depleted T cells, or T cells were the source of the cDNA or gDNA that made up the material.

The sequencing input was peripheral blood. The receptor's source is a middle-aged man with acute or convalescent COVID-19. The chain uses TRBV24-1 and TRBJ1-4, with 9 bases lining up with TRBD1. The CDR3 bases are TGTGCCACCAGTGATCCGGGACAGGGTTACGAAAAACTGTTTTTT. Protein product: CATSDPGQGYEKLFF.